This T cell receptor beta chain is drawn from a study of blood T cell repertoires in COVID-19. Background on the study: Sources were T cells, B-cell-depleted T cells, or PBMCs; the material itself was cDNA or gDNA.

In germline, CDR1 is SGHAT, CDR2 FQDESV (reference sequence). V was clipped by 2 bases and J by 3 bases; unmatched bases: 5. The CDR3 is 15 residues long. Generated by immunoSEQ multiplex PCR, the TCRdb table keeps only in-frame clones and is missing some. The data show some 300,000 clones, with approximately 90% seen just once and 6.9% held by the top ten. The chain combines TRBV11-1 with TRBJ1-2, with TRBD1 matching over 8 bases. Sequencing was done on a sample of peripheral blood. This sequence originates from a woman in her twenties or thirties who had recovered from COVID-19. The CDR3 spells CASSLLRGRDYGYTF. The CDR3 DNA sequence: TGTGCCAGCAGCTTACTCAGGGGGCGTGACTATGGCTACACCTTC.